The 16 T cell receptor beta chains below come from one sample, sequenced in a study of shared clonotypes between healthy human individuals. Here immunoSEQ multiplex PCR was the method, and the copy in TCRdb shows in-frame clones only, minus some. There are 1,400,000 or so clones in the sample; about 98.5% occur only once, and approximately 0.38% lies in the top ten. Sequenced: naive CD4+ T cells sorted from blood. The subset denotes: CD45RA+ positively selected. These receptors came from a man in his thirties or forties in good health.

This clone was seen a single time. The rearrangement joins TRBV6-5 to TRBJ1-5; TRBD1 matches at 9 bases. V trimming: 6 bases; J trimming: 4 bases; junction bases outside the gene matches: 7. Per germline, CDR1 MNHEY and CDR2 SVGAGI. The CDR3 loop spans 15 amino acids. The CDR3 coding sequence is TGTGCCAGCAGAAATCGACAGGGGGAGAATCAGCCCCAGCATTTT. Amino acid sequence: CASRNRQGENQPQHF.

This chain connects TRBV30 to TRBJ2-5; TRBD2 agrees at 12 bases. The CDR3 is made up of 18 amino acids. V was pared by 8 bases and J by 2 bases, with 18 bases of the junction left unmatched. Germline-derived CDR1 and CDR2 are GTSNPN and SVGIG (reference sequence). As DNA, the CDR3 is TGTGCCACTCGTCGGACTAGCGGGAACCAAAAGCTTCAAGAGACCCAGTACTTC. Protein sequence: CATRRTSGNQKLQETQYF.

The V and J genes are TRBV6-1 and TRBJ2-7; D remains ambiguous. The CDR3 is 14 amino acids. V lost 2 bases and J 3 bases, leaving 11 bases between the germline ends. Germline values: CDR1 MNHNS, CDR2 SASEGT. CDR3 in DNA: TGTGCCAGCAGTGAAAGTTTTGGCGGCTACGAGCAGTACTTC. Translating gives CASSESFGGYEQYF.

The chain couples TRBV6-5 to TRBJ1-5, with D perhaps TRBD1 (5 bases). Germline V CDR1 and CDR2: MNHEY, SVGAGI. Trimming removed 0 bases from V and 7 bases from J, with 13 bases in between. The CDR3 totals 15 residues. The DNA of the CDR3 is TGTGCCAGCAGTTACTCGGGGGGTGGGGCCCAGCCCCAGCATTTT. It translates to CASSYSGGGAQPQHF.

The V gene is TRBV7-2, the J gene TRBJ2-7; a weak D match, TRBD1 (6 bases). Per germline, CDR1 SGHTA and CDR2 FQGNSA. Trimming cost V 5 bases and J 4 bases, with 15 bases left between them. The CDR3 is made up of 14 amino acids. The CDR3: CASSGTGWGYEQYF. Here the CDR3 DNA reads TGTGCCAGCAGCGGAACAGGGTGGGGTTACGAGCAGTACTTC.

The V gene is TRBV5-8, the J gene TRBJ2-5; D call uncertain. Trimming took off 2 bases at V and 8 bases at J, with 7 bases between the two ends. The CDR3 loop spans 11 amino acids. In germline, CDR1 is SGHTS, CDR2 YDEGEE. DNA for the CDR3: TGTGCCAGCAGCTTACAACCTACCCAGTACTTC. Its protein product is CASSLQPTQYF. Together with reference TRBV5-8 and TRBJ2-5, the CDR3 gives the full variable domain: EAGVTQSPTHLIKTRGQQATLRCSPISGHTSVYWYQQALGLGLQFLLWYDEGEERNRGNFPPRFSGRQFPNYSSELNVNALELEDSALYLCASSLQPTQYFGPGTRLLVL.

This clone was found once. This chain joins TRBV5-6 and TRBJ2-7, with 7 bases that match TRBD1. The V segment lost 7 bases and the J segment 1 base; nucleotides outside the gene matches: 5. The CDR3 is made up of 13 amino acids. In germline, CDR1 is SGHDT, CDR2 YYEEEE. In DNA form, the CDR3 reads TGTGCCAGCTCGAGGGGGCCGTCCTACGAGCAGTACTTC. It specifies CASSRGPSYEQYF.

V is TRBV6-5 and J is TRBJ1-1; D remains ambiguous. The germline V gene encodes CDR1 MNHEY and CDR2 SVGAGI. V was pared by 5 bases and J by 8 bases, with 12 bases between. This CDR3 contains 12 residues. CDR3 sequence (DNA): TGTGCCAGCAGTCAAACCGGTCTGGAAGCTTTCTTT. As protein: CASSQTGLEAFF.

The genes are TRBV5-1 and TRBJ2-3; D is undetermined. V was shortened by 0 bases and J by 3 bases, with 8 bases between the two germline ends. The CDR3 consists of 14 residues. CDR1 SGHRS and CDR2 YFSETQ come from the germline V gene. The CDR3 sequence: CASSLESYTDTQYF. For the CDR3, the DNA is TGCGCCAGCAGCTTGGAGTCCTATACAGATACGCAGTATTTT. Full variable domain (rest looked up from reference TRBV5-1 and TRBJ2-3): KAGVTQTPRYLIKTRGQQVTLSCSPISGHRSVSWYQQTPGQGLQFLFEYFSETQRNKGNFPGRFSGRQFSNSRSEMNVSTLELGDSALYLCASSLESYTDTQYFGPGTRLTVL.

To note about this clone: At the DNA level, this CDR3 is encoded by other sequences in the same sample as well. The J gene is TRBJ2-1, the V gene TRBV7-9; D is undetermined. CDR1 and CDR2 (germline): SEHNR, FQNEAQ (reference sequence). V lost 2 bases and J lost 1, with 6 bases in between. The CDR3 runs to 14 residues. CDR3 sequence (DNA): TGTGCCAGCAGCTTACGTACTTCCTACAATGAGCAGTTCTTC. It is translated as CASSLRTSYNEQFF.

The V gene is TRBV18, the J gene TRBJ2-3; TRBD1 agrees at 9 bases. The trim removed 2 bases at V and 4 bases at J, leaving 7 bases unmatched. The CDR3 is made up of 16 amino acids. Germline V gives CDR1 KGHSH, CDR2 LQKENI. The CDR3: CASSPRDRALADTQYF. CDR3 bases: TGTGCCAGCTCACCAAGGGACAGGGCGCTGGCAGATACGCAGTATTTT.

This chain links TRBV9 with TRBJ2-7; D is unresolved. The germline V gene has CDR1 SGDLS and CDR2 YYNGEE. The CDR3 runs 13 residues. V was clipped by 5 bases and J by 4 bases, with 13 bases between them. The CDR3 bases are TGTGCCAGCAGGGCCAATGGTTTTTACGAGCAGTACTTC. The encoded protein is CASRANGFYEQYF.

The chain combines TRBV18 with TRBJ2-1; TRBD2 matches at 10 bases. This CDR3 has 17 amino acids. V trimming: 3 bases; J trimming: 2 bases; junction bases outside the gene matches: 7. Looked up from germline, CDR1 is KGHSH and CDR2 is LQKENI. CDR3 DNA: TGTGCCAGCTCACCCCTATTAGCGGGAGGAACCTACAATGAGCAGTTCTTC. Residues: CASSPLLAGGTYNEQFF.

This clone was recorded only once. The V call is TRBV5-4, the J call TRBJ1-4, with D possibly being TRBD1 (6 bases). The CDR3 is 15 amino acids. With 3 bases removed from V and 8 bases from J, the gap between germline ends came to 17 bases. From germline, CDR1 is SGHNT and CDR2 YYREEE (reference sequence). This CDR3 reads CASSYKGGTTEKLFF. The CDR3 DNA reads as TGTGCCAGCAGCTATAAGGGGGGGACAACCGAAAAACTGTTTTTT.

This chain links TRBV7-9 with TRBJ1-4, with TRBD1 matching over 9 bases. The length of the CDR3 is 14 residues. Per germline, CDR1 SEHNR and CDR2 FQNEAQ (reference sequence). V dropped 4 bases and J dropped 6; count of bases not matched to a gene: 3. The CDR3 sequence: CASSSRDRDEKLFF. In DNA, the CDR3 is TGTGCCAGCAGCTCCCGGGACAGGGATGAAAAACTGTTTTTT.

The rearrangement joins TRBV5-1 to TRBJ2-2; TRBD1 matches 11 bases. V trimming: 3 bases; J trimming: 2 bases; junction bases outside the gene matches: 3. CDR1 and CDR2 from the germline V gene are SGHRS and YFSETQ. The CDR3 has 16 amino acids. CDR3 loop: CASSWDRGKNTGELFF. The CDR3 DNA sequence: TGCGCCAGCAGCTGGGACAGGGGGAAAAACACCGGGGAGCTGTTTTTT.